The clone carrying this T cell receptor (beta chain) was observed a single time. The data derive from a study of blood T cell repertoires in COVID-19. Study-wide context: The samples span acute and convalescent COVID-19 from the United States, Italy and Spain. PBMCs, B-cell-depleted T cells, or T cells provided the cDNA or gDNA that made up the material.

The germline V gene has CDR1 SEHNR and CDR2 FQNEAQ (reference sequence). The CDR3 totals 15 residues. Trimming left V 1 base short and J 4 bases short, with 8 bases between. Original methodology: Amplification of reference gene primers was used by the study to estimate nucleated cell counts. Assay: immunoSEQ multiplex PCR; the TCRdb copy retains only in-frame clones and omits some. V, J and clone size reflect that table, while D and trimming were determined from the DNA. Of around 250,000 clones in the sample, 65% to 85% were seen once. The source material was peripheral blood. This clonotype was sampled from a man aged 80 or over with acute or convalescent COVID-19. The chain recombines TRBV7-9 with TRBJ2-6; D is possibly TRBD1 (6 bases). The CDR3 nucleotides are TGTGCCAGCAGCTTAGTTGGACAGGGGGCCAACGTCCTGACTTTC. Protein: CASSLVGQGANVLTF.